The TCR beta chain under discussion was sequenced for a study of blood T cell repertoires in COVID-19. The wider study: The samples span acute and convalescent COVID-19 from the United States, Italy and Spain.

Per the germline V gene, CDR1 is LGHNA and CDR2 is YSLEER. The CDR3 is made up of 15 amino acids. The V segment lost 2 bases and the J segment 4 bases; nucleotides outside the gene matches: 5. Assay used: immunoSEQ multiplex PCR; TCRdb lists only in-frame clones, some missing. The table shows 100,000 to 110,000 clones, with over 75% occurring only once. Sequencing was performed on peripheral blood. The V gene is TRBV4-3, the J gene TRBJ2-1; 7 bases match TRBD2. The sequence was collected from a man aged 25 to 40 in a cohort sampled during active COVID-19. Here the CDR3 DNA reads TGCGCCAGCAGCCAATGGGAGGGGCCTTACAATGAGCAGTTCTTC. Translation: CASSQWEGPYNEQFF.